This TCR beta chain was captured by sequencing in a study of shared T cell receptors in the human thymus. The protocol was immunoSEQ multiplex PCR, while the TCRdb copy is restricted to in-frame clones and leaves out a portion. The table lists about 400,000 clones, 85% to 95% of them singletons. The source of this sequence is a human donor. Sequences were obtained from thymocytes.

CDR3 DNA sequence: TGCGCCAGCAGCCCTAAACTGGGACAGCTCTACGAGCAGTACTTC. Amino acids: CASSPKLGQLYEQYF. The V and J genes are TRBV5-1 and TRBJ2-7; 7 nucleotides align to TRBD1. Germline V gene sequence: CDR1 SGHRS, CDR2 YFSETQ. The length of the CDR3 is 15 residues. V lost 4 bases and J lost 3; bases outside the gene matches: 10. Full variable domain (missing parts from reference TRBV5-1 and TRBJ2-7): KAGVTQTPRYLIKTRGQQVTLSCSPISGHRSVSWYQQTPGQGLQFLFEYFSETQRNKGNFPGRFSGRQFSNSRSEMNVSTLELGDSALYLCASSPKLGQLYEQYFGPGTRLTVT.